The 15 T cell receptor gamma chains in this list originate from one sample, sequenced in a study of human gamma delta and Vdelta1 T cells (dated by TCRdb to between 2018 and 2020). Library preparation used PCR. Sequencing used an Illumina MiSeq. TCRdb reprocessed the public data with the CATT caller; entries with the same nucleotide sequence were combined afterwards. For this sample there are about 5,100 gamma-chain clones; about 31% appear just once. Roughly 3% of the sample is held by the ten biggest clonotypes. Which antigens these TCRs recognize remains unknown. The sample was Vdelta1 gamma-delta T cells from blood grown in culture (DOT cells). The cell subset or site label here, explained by the study, means: Delta One T cells, in vitro expanded/differentiated Vd1+ gamma-delta T cells. Receptors were obtained from a human donor in good health.

A note on this clone: A single base is all that separates this from a far larger clone, so a read error is likely. This rearrangement joins TRGV4 to TRGJ1 or TRGJ2. J gave up 3 bases and V 4 bases, and 3 bases lay outside the gene matches. This CDR3 comprises 12 residues. Germline assignment: CDR1 EGSTGY and CDR2 YDSYTSSV. The CDR3 here is CATWEGYYKKLF. In nucleotides, the CDR3 is TGTGCCACCTGGGAAGGTTATTATAAGAAACTCTTT.

This clone was picked up a small number of times. The chain joins TRGV2 to TRGJ1 or TRGJ2. This CDR3 has 15 amino acids. The trim removed 2 bases at V and 1 base at J, leaving 8 bases unmatched. Germline CDR1 EGSNGY, CDR2 YDSYNSKV. For the CDR3, the DNA is TGTGCCACCTGGGACGACCCAAAAAATTATTATAAGAAACTCTTT. Its protein is CATWDDPKNYYKKLF.

The chain joins TRGV2 to TRGJ1 or TRGJ2. Germline CDR1 is EGSNGY and CDR2 is YDSYNSKV. This CDR3 has 16 amino acids. Trimming removed 5 bases from V and 1 base from J; junction bases left unmatched: 14. The CDR3 loop reads CATWAPLPGNYYKKLF. The DNA of the CDR3 is TGTGCCACCTGGGCACCTCTCCCCGGAAATTATTATAAGAAACTCTTT.

The chain links TRGV10 to TRGJP2. TRGV10 is treated as an ORF (open reading frame) with a function not yet certain. Unmatched junction bases numbered 14, after V lost 12 bases and J lost 3 bases. The CDR3 sequence is 15 residues long. In DNA, the CDR3 is TGTGCTGCCCCCGCCCGGAGGGGTAGTGATTGGATCAAGACGTTT. It encodes CAAPARRGSDWIKTF.

This rearrangement joins TRGV5 to TRGJP2. Germline lookup yields CDR1 VINAFY and CDR2 YDVSNSKD. Losses at the gene ends were 5 bases for V and 3 bases for J; bases not matched to a gene: 9. The CDR3 covers 15 residues. CDR3 bases: TGTGCCACCTGGGTAAAGGAAGGTAGTGATTGGATCAAGACGTTT. It specifies CATWVKEGSDWIKTF.

This clone showed up just a few times. V and J are TRGV2 and TRGJ1 or TRGJ2. The CDR3 has 12 amino acids. The germline V gene has CDR1 EGSNGY and CDR2 YDSYNSKV. The ends lost 0 bases at V and 9 bases at J; junction bases unmatched: 5. In nucleotides, the CDR3 is TGTGCCACCTGGGACGGGCTGGGTAAGAAACTCTTT. Translation gives CATWDGLGKKLF.

The chain employs TRGV9 and TRGJP. CDR3 length equals 16 residues. Unmatched junction bases numbered 3, after V lost 3 bases and J lost 4 bases. Germline V gene sequence: CDR1 GITISATS, CDR2 ISYDGTV (reference sequence). This CDR3 reads CALWENQELGKKIKVF. The CDR3, as DNA: TGTGCCTTGTGGGAGAACCAAGAGTTGGGCAAAAAAATCAAGGTATTT.

This clone was recorded a few times. This sample includes further DNA sequences coding for the same CDR3. The V and J genes are TRGV5 and TRGJ1 or TRGJ2. Germline assignment: CDR1 VINAFY and CDR2 YDVSNSKD. V was pared by 0 bases and J by 2 bases, with 4 bases of the junction left unmatched. The CDR3 is 14 residues long. The CDR3 DNA sequence: TGTGCCACCTGGGACAGGCTTGATTATTATAAGAAACTCTTT. This sequence encodes CATWDRLDYYKKLF.

As to this clone: Other DNA sequences of this sample code for an identical CDR3. The chain uses TRGV5 and TRGJ1 or TRGJ2. Germline CDR1 is VINAFY and CDR2 is YDVSNSKD. This CDR3 contains 14 residues. Trimming cost V 0 bases and J 5 bases; bases outside gene matches: 7. The CDR3 region is CATWDRPDHYKKLF. In nucleotides, the CDR3 is TGTGCCACCTGGGACAGGCCTGATCATTATAAGAAACTCTTT.

This clone was seen a few times. The chain recombines TRGV2 with TRGJ1 or TRGJ2. The CDR3 extends over 11 amino acids. The V gene end was trimmed by 3 bases and the J gene end by 7 bases; junction bases not matched to a gene: 3. The germline V gene has CDR1 EGSNGY and CDR2 YDSYNSKV. CDR3 protein: CATWDPYKKLF. Here the CDR3 DNA reads TGTGCCACCTGGGACCCCTATAAGAAACTCTTT.

As to this clone: The same CDR3 can be traced to other DNA sequences in this sample. V is TRGV10 and J is TRGJP1. TRGV10 is annotated as an ORF whose role is uncertain. V lost 8 bases to trimming and J lost 2 bases; unmatched junction nucleotides: 6. This CDR3 spans 14 amino acids. CDR3 bases: TGTGCTGCGTGGGATTCGACCACTGGTTGGTTCAAGATATTT. Translated: CAAWDSTTGWFKIF.

This clone has a handful of counts. The chain has TRGV4 and TRGJ1 or TRGJ2. Germline V gene lookup returns CDR1 EGSTGY and CDR2 YDSYTSSV. V trimming: 4 bases; J trimming: 8 bases; junction bases outside the gene matches: 11. CDR3 length: 13 residues. The CDR3 is CATWDGPEDKKLF. The CDR3 coding sequence is TGTGCCACCTGGGACGGGCCCGAGGATAAGAAACTCTTT.

The chain joins TRGV8 to TRGJP. Trimming cost V 2 bases and J 3 bases; bases outside gene matches: 7. This CDR3 spans 18 amino acids. The germline V gene has CDR1 VENAVY and CDR2 YDSYNSRV. CDR3 region: CATWDIDPQELGKKIKVF. CDR3 nucleotides: TGTGCCACCTGGGATATAGACCCGCAAGAGTTGGGCAAAAAAATCAAGGTATTT.

J is TRGJ1 or TRGJ2 and V is TRGV3. Per germline, CDR1 VTNTFY and CDR2 YDVSTARD (reference sequence). Trimming at V came to 3 bases and at J to 6 bases, leaving 5 bases not matched to a gene. This CDR3 comprises 12 residues. CDR3 sequence: CATWDHAYKKLF. In DNA, the CDR3 is TGTGCCACCTGGGACCACGCTTATAAGAAACTCTTT.

This clone is termed medium-sized. This rearrangement joins TRGV4 to TRGJP1. Germline loops: CDR1 EGSTGY, CDR2 YDSYTSSV. With V trimmed by 0 bases and J by 4 bases, 2 bases remained unmatched. The CDR3 is 14 amino acids. The CDR3 bases are TGTGCCACCTGGGATGGGGGCACTGGTTGGTTCAAGATATTT. Protein sequence: CATWDGGTGWFKIF.